These T cell receptor beta chains were read from a single sample in a study of cytomegalovirus exposure and HLA in healthy donors. The data were produced by immunoSEQ multiplex PCR, yet TCRdb's version contains in-frame clones alone and is incomplete. This sample yields roughly 250,000 clones, of which 87% are seen a single time; 2.5% to 3% belongs to the top ten. Sequences were obtained from PBMCs. The receptor source for this set is a man between 18 and 29 years old in good health and CMV-seronegative. Both conserved end residues are part of each CDR3. D genes are given only for firm matches.

TRBD2	TRBV29-1	TRBJ2-3	TGCAGCGTTACTAGCGGGATCCCAGATACGCAGTATTTT	CSVTSGIPDTQYF
NA	TRBV30	TRBJ1-2	TGTGCCTGGAGTGCCCTCGTCTCAGGAGGGGGCTACACCTTC	CAWSALVSGGGYTF
NA	TRBV6-5	TRBJ2-3	TGTGCCGCAAGAACCAGCAGGGCTCCAGATACGCAGTATTTT	CAARTSRAPDTQYF
NA	TRBV11-2	TRBJ2-3	TGTGCCAGCAGCCGGGAGCGGGATACGCAGTATTTT	CASSRERDTQYF
NA	TRBV7-2	TRBJ2-7	TGTGCCAGCAGCCCAGTTCCCGCCTACGAGCAGTACTTC	CASSPVPAYEQYF
NA	TRBV28	TRBJ1-2	TGTGCCAGCAGTTTGGGGACACCTAACTATGGCTACACCTTC	CASSLGTPNYGYTF
TRBD1	TRBV7-9	TRBJ1-4	TGTGCCAGCAGCTCGACAGGGGAGCCCGGAAAACTGTTTTTT	CASSSTGEPGKLFF
NA	TRBV6-6	TRBJ1-5	TGTGCCAGCAGTCAGGCCTATAGCAATCAGCCCCAGCATTTT	CASSQAYSNQPQHF
NA	TRBV29-1	TRBJ2-7	TGCAGCGTTGTGGGGGCGGGCAACGAGCAGTACTTC	CSVVGAGNEQYF
NA	TRBV27	TRBJ2-1	TGTGCCAGCAGTTTATTCGCTATCTCCTACAATGAGCAGTTCTTC	CASSLFAISYNEQFF
TRBD1	TRBV7-2	TRBJ2-1	TGTGCCAGCAGCTCCCGACAGGGCAATGAGCAGTTCTTC	CASSSRQGNEQFF